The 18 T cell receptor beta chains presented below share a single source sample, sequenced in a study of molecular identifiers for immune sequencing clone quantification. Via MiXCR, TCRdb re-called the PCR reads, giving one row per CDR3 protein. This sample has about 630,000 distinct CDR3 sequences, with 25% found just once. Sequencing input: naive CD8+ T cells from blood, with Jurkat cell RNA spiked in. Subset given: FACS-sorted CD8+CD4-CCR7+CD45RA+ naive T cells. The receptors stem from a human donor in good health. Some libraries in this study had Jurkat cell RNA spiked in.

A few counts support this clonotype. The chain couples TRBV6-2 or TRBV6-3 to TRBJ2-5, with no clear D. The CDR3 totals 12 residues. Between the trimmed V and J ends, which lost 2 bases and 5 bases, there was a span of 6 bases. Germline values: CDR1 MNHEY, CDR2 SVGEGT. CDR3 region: CASSYPDETQYF. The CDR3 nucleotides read TGTGCCAGCAGTTACCCGGATGAGACCCAGTACTTC.

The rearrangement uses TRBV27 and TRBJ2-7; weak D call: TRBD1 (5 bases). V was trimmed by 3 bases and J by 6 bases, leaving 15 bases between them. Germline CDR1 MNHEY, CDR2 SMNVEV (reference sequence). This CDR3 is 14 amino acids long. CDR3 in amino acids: CASSLGLHLGEQYF. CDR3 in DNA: TGTGCCAGCAGTTTGGGGCTGCACCTCGGCGAGCAGTACTTC.

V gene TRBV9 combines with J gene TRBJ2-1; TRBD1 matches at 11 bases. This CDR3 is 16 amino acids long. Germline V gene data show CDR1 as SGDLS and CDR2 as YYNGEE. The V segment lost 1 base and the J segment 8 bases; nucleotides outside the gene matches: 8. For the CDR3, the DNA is TGTGCCAGCAGCGTACACCCCGGACAGGGGGCTTATGAGCAGTTCTTC. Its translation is CASSVHPGQGAYEQFF. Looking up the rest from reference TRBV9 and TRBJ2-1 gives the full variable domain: DSGVTQTPKHLITATGQRVTLRCSPRSGDLSVYWYQQSLDQGLQFLIQYYNGEERAKGNILERFSAQQFPDLHSELNLSSLELGDSALYFCASSVHPGQGAYEQFFGPGTRLTVL.

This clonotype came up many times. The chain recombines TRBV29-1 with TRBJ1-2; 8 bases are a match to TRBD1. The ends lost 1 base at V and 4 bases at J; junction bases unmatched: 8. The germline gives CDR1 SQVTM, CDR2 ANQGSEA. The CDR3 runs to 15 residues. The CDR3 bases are TGCAGCGTTGAAGGGACAGGGCAGTTTGTCTATGGCTACACCTTC. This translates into CSVEGTGQFVYGYTF.

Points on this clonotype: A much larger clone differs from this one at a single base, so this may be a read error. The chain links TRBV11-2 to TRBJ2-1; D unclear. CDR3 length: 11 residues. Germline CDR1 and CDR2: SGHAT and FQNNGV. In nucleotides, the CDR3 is TGTGCCAGCAGCTCCTACAGTGAGCAGTTCTTC. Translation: CASSSYSEQFF.

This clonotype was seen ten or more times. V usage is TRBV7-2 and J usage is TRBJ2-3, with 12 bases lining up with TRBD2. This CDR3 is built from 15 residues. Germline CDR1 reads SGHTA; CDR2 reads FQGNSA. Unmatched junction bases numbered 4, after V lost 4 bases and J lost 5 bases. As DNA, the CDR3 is TGTGCCAGCAGCTATTTGACTAGCGGGAGAGATACGCAGTATTTT. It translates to CASSYLTSGRDTQYF.

CDR3: CASSLEVAGAMNTGELFF. The CDR3 region has the DNA TGTGCCAGCAGCTTAGAGGTCGCCGGGGCAATGAACACCGGGGAGCTGTTTTTT. This sequence joins TRBV7-7 and TRBJ2-2; D tentatively fits TRBD1 or TRBD2 (5 bases each). The CDR3 sequence is 18 residues long. Germline V CDR1 and CDR2: SSHAT, FNYEAQ (reference sequence). V was cut by 1 base and J by 1 base, with 16 bases left in between.

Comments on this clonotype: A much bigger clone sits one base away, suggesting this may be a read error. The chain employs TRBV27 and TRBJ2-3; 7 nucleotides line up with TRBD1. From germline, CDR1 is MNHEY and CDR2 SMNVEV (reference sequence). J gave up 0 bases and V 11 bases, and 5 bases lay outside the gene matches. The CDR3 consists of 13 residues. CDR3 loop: CAGTGQSTDTQYF. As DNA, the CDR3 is TGTGCCGGCACGGGACAGAGCACAGATACGCAGTATTTT.

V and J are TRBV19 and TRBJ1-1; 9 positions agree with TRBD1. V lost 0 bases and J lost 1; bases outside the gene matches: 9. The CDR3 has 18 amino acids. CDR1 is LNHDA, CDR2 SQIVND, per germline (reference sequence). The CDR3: CASSIEGDRGYANTEAFF. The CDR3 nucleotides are TGTGCCAGTAGTATAGAGGGTGACAGGGGGTATGCGAACACTGAAGCTTTCTTT. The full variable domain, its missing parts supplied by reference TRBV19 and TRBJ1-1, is DGGITQSPKYLFRKEGQNVTLSCEQNLNHDAMYWYRQDPGQGLRLIYYSQIVNDFQKGDIAEGYSVSREKKESFPLTVTSAQKNPTAFYLCASSIEGDRGYANTEAFFGQGTRLTVV.

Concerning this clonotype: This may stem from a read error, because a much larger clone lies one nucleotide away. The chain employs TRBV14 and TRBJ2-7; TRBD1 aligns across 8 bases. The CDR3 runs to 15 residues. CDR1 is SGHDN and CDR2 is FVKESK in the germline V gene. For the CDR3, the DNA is TGTGCCAGCAGCCAAGATATTCAGGGGGCCTACGAGCGGTACTTC. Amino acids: CASSQDIQGAYERYF.

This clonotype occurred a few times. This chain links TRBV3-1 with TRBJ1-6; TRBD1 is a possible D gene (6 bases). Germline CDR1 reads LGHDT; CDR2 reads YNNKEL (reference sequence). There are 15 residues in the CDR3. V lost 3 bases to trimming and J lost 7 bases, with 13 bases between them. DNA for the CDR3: TGTGCCAGCAGCCACGAACAGGGCTGGAATTCACCCCTCCACTTT. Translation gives CASSHEQGWNSPLHF. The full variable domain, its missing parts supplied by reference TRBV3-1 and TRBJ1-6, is DTAVSQTPKYLVTQMGNDKSIKCEQNLGHDTMYWYKQDSKKFLKIMFSYNNKELIINETVPNRFSPKSPDKAHLNLHINSLELGDSAVYFCASSHEQGWNSPLHFGNGTRLTVT.

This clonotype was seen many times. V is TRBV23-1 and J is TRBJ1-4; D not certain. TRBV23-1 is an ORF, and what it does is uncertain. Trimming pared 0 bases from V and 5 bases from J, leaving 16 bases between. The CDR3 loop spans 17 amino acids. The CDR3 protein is CASSQSVDGSWNEKLFF. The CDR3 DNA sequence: TGCGCCAGCAGTCAATCAGTGGACGGTTCCTGGAATGAAAAACTGTTTTTT.

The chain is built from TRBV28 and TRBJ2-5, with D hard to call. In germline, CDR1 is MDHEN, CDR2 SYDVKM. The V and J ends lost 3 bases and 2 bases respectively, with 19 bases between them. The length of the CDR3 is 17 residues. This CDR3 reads CASSFVFQKKGQETQYF. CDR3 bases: TGTGCCAGCAGTTTTGTCTTCCAAAAGAAAGGGCAAGAGACCCAGTACTTC.

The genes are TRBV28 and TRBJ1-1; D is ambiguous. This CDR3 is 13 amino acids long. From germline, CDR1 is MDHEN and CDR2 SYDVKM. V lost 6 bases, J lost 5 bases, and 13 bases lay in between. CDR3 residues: CASSPSRSTEAFF. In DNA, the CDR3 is TGTGCCAGCAGCCCATCTAGGTCAACTGAAGCTTTCTTT. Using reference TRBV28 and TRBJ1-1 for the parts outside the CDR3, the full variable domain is DVKVTQSSRYLVKRTGEKVFLECVQDMDHENMFWYRQDPGLGLRLIYFSYDVKMKEKGDIPEGYSVSREKKERFSLILESASTNQTSMYLCASSPSRSTEAFFGQGTRLTVV.

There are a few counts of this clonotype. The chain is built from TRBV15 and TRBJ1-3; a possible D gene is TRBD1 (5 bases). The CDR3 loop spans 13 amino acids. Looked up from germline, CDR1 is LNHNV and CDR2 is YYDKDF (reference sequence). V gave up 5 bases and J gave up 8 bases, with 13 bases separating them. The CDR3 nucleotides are TGTGCCACCAGCGTCAGCAGGGCGGACACCATATATTTT. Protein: CATSVSRADTIYF.

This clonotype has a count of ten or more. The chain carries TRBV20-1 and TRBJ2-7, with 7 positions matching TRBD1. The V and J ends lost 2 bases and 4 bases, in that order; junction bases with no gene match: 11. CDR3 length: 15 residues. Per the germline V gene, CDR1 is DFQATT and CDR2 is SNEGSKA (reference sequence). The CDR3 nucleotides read TGCAGTGCTAGATCTACCGGACAGGTTGGTTACGAGCAGTACTTC. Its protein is CSARSTGQVGYEQYF.

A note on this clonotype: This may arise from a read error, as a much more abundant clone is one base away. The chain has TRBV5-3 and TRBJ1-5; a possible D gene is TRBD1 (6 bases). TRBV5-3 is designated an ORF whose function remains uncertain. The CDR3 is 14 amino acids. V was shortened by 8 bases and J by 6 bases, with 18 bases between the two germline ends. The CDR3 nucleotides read TGTGCCAGCAGCGCGGGGGCAGGGAGTCAGCCCCAGCATTTT. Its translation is CASSAGAGSQPQHF.

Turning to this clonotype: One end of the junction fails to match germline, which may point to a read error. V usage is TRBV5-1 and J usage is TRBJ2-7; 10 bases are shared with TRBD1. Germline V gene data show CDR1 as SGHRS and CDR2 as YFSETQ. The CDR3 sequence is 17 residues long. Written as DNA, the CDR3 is TGCGCCAGCAGCTTGGTTCCCCGGGACAGGGGTACCTACGAGCCGTCCTTC. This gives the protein CASSLVPRDRGTYEPSF. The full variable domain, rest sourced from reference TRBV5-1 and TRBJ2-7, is KAGVTQTPRYLIKTRGQQVTLSCSPISGHRSVSWYQQTPGQGLQFLFEYFSETQRNKGNFPGRFSGRQFSNSRSEMNVSTLELGDSALYLCASSLVPRDRGTYEPSFGPGTRLTVT.